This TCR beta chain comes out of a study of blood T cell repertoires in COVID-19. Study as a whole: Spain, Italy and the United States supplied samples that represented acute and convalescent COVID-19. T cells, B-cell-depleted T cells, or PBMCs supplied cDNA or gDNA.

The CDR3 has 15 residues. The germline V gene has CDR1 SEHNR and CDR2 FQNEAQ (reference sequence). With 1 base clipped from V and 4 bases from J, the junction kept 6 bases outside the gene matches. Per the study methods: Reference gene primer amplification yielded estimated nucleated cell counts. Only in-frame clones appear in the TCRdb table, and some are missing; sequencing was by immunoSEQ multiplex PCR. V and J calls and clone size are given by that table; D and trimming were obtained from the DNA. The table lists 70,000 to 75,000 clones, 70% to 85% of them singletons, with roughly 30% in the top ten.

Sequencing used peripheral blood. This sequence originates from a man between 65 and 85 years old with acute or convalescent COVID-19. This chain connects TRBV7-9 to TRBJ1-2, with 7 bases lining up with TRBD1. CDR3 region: CASSLGRQGGYGYTF. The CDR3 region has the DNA TGTGCCAGCAGCTTAGGCCGACAGGGCGGCTATGGCTACACCTTC.